This is a list of T cell receptor beta chains from one sample in a study of blood T cell repertoires in COVID-19. The assay was immunoSEQ multiplex PCR, and TCRdb's table has in-frame clones only and misses some. The sample lists some 70,000 clones, approximately 83% occurring once. Sequencing input: peripheral blood. The receptors shown here come from a woman aged 55-70 years with acute or convalescent COVID-19. The CDR3 runs from the conserved cysteine through the conserved F or W. The D gene is left open where the match is weak. The size entry is marked missing in some rows and otherwise reads once, few, many or a size class.

D	V	J	size	DNA	CDR3
NA	TRBV6-5	TRBJ1-2	NA	TGTGCCAGCATGGCCGGGTCAAACTATGGCTACACCTTC	CASMAGSNYGYTF
TRBD1	TRBV30	TRBJ2-2	NA	TGTGCCTGGAGGTCAGGGGGCGCGACCGGGGAGCTGTTTTTT	CAWRSGGATGELFF
NA	TRBV5-1	TRBJ1-2	NA	TGCGCCAGCAGCCCAGGGAATGCCTATGGCTACACCTTC	CASSPGNAYGYTF
TRBD1	TRBV27	TRBJ1-2	NA	TGTGCCAGCACAGGAACTGCAGGGGGGTATGGCTACACCTTC	CASTGTAGGYGYTF
NA	TRBV21-1	TRBJ2-1	NA	TGTGCCAGCAGCAAAGAACGGACTAGCGGGAGTTACAATGAGCAGTTCTTC	CASSKERTSGSYNEQFF
TRBD1	TRBV28	TRBJ1-4	once	TGTGCCAGCAGCGGACAGGGCTCAACTAATGAAAAACTGTTTTTT	CASSGQGSTNEKLFF
NA	TRBV2	TRBJ1-2	few	TGTGCCAGCGGTGATGACAGGCGAAATGGCTACACCTTC	CASGDDRRNGYTF
NA	TRBV2	TRBJ1-2	NA	TGTGCCAGCTGTGTGGCACCTCAGAACTATGGCTACACCTTC	CASCVAPQNYGYTF
TRBD2	TRBV30	TRBJ2-1	NA	TGTGCCTGGAGAAGAGTCGGAAGCGGGAGTTACAATGAGCAGTTCTTC	CAWRRVGSGSYNEQFF
TRBD2	TRBV10-3	TRBJ2-5	NA	TGTGCCTCCAGCGGGACTAGCGGGAGAGGCGGAGAGACCCAGTACTTC	CASSGTSGRGGETQYF
NA	TRBV10-3	TRBJ2-7	NA	TGTGCCATCGGACGGGGTGTCAGGGGAAAAATTTTGGGCGAGCAGTACTTC	CAIGRGVRGKILGEQYF
NA	TRBV19	TRBJ1-6	NA	TGTGCCAGTAGTGCAGGCGGGAGCTCCTATAATTCACCCCTCCACTTT	CASSAGGSSYNSPLHF
NA	TRBV6-6	TRBJ1-3	NA	TGTGCCAGCAGACAACAGGCTCTCTCTGGAAACACCATATATTTT	CASRQQALSGNTIYF
TRBD2	TRBV2	TRBJ2-5	NA	TGTGCCAGCAGTGGGAGGAGCGGGGGAGTAGAGACCCAGTACTTC	CASSGRSGGVETQYF
NA	TRBV21-1	TRBJ2-1	once	TGTGCCAGAAATTACAGGGTCCACAATGAGCAGTTCTTC	CARNYRVHNEQFF
NA	TRBV6-5	TRBJ1-6	NA	TGTGCCAGCAGTTCGGGGATCTATAATTCACCCCTCCACTTT	CASSSGIYNSPLHF
TRBD1	TRBV9	TRBJ2-2	NA	TGTGCCAGCAGCTCAAGCCGGGACAGGGGATTAATAACCGGGGAGCTGTTTTTT	CASSSSRDRGLITGELFF
TRBD2	TRBV2	TRBJ2-1	NA	TGTGCCAGCAGAGGCCTAGCGGGTCGACCGCAGTTCTTC	CASRGLAGRPQFF
TRBD1	TRBV18	TRBJ1-6	NA	TGTGCCAGCTCGTCCGGGACAGTCAATTCACCCCTCCACTTT	CASSSGTVNSPLHF
NA	TRBV29-1	TRBJ1-1	few	TGCAGCGTTGCCCAGACGGGGAACACTGAAGCTTTCTTT	CSVAQTGNTEAFF
NA	TRBV29-1	TRBJ1-2	NA	TGCAGCGTTGATCTCGGCAGGAAAAATGGCTACACCTTC	CSVDLGRKNGYTF
TRBD2	TRBV6-5	TRBJ2-7	NA	TGTGCCAGTAAAGGACTAGACCACTACGAGCAGTACTTC	CASKGLDHYEQYF
NA	TRBV6-6	TRBJ2-7	NA	TGTGCCAGCAGTCTCACTTTGGCAGGGTCAGCCTACGAGCAGTACTTC	CASSLTLAGSAYEQYF
TRBD1	TRBV30	TRBJ2-2	NA	TGTGCCTGGAGTGCCTGGGGACAGGTGAACACCGGGGAGCTGTTTTTT	CAWSAWGQVNTGELFF
TRBD2	TRBV6-5	TRBJ2-7	NA	TGTGCCAGCAGAACGGGACTAGCACCGCGTGAGCAGTACTTC	CASRTGLAPREQYF
TRBD1	TRBV4-1	TRBJ1-2	NA	TGCGCCAGCAGCCAAGTAAGGGTGAGACAGGGGGCGGATGGCTACACCTTC	CASSQVRVRQGADGYTF
TRBD1	TRBV18	TRBJ1-6	NA	TGTGCCAGCTCACAGTCGACAGGGGTAGGATCACCCCTCCACTTT	CASSQSTGVGSPLHF
NA	TRBV5-1	TRBJ2-7	few	TGCGCCAGCAGCTTGGTGGGTCTAGCTAATCACGAGCAGTACTTC	CASSLVGLANHEQYF
TRBD1	TRBV25-1	TRBJ1-1	NA	TGTGCCAGCTCTACCGAGACAGGGCGTGCTTTCTTT	CASSTETGRAFF
NA	TRBV30	TRBJ1-6	NA	TGTGCCTGGAGATGGGGGGGGCTAGAATCACCCCTCCACTTT	CAWRWGGLESPLHF
NA	TRBV18	TRBJ1-3	NA	TGTGCCAGCTCACTCCCGGGGGGGAAAAGCTCTGGAAACACCATATATTTT	CASSLPGGKSSGNTIYF
NA	TRBV7-8	TRBJ2-1	NA	TGTGCCAGCAGCTCAGGAGGGGCCGGAGGGAATGAGCAGTTCTTC	CASSSGGAGGNEQFF
NA	TRBV7-8	TRBJ2-1	NA	TGTGCCAGCAGCTTAGGAGTAGGCGGTACCTACAATGAGCAGTTCTTC	CASSLGVGGTYNEQFF
NA	TRBV12-3/TRBV12-4	TRBJ1-2	NA	TGTGCCAGCAGTTCGACAGGCGGGGGCTACACCTTC	CASSSTGGGYTF
TRBD2	TRBV7-8	TRBJ2-3	once	TGTGCCAGCAGCCGGGGACTAGCGGGGAGCACAGATACGCAGTATTTT	CASSRGLAGSTDTQYF
TRBD1	TRBV3-1/TRBV3-2	TRBJ1-3	once	TGTGCCAGCCGAAAAGACAGGGACTCTGGAAACACCATATATTTT	CASRKDRDSGNTIYF
NA	TRBV11-2	TRBJ1-4	NA	TGTGCCAGCAGCCAACAGGGTACGGGGAATGAAAAACTGTTTTTT	CASSQQGTGNEKLFF
NA	TRBV7-2	TRBJ2-5	NA	TGTGCCAGCAGCTTAACGGGAACCCAAGAGACCCAGTACTTC	CASSLTGTQETQYF
NA	TRBV5-1	TRBJ1-4	NA	TGCGCCAGCAGCCCCCGGTTGGCAACTAATGAAAAACTGTTTTTT	CASSPRLATNEKLFF
NA	TRBV28	TRBJ1-6	NA	TGTGCCAGCAGTTTTAGTGTATATTCACCCCTCCACTTT	CASSFSVYSPLHF
TRBD1	TRBV3-1/TRBV3-2	TRBJ1-2	NA	TGTGCCAGCAGCCACCTGGACAGGCTTTCTAACTATGGCTACACCTTC	CASSHLDRLSNYGYTF
TRBD1	TRBV5-1	TRBJ2-6	few	TGCGCCAGCACTCCTTGGGGGAAACAGGGGAGCTCTGGGGCCAACGTCCTGACTTTC	CASTPWGKQGSSGANVLTF
NA	TRBV28	TRBJ2-7	NA	TGTGCCAGCGGGGGGACAGAGACCTACGAGCAGTACTTC	CASGGTETYEQYF
NA	TRBV5-8	TRBJ1-6	NA	TGTGCCAGCAGCTCGACTAGACAGTTTTATAATTCACCCCTCCACTTT	CASSSTRQFYNSPLHF
TRBD2	TRBV29-1	TRBJ2-1	few	TGCAGCGCACCAAGGGCAGCGGGGGGGCCCAATGAGCAGTTCTTC	CSAPRAAGGPNEQFF
TRBD2	TRBV15	TRBJ2-1	NA	TGTGCCACCAGCAGAGAACACGGCGGGAGAGAGCAGTTCTTC	CATSREHGGREQFF
TRBD1	TRBV27	TRBJ2-5	NA	TGTGCCAGCATCTCTACAGGGGGCGGGGAGACCCAGTACTTC	CASISTGGGETQYF
NA	TRBV10-2	TRBJ2-7	NA	TGCGCCAGCGCACAGTCCTACGAGCAGTACTTC	CASAQSYEQYF
TRBD1	TRBV18	TRBJ1-2	NA	TGTGCCAGCTCAATCGGGACAGGGACTTATGGCTACACCTTC	CASSIGTGTYGYTF
NA	TRBV6-4	TRBJ2-3	NA	TGTGCCAGCAGTGACTCAGGGGGGGCCACAGATACGCAGTATTTT	CASSDSGGATDTQYF
TRBD2	TRBV6-5	TRBJ2-2	NA	TGTGCCAGCAGTACCGCGGGAGGGATCGGGGAGCTGTTTTTT	CASSTAGGIGELFF
NA	TRBV7-8	TRBJ1-3	many	TGTGCCAGCAGCTTAGGGGACAACCGGGGCACCATATATTTT	CASSLGDNRGTIYF
TRBD1	TRBV7-3	TRBJ1-2	NA	TGTGCCAACGCGTCGGACAGGGTAGACTATGGCTACACCTTC	CANASDRVDYGYTF
NA	TRBV19	TRBJ1-3	NA	TGTGCCAGTAGTCTCGGGGACACCTACTCTGGAAACACCATATATTTT	CASSLGDTYSGNTIYF
NA	TRBV12-5	TRBJ2-6	once	TGTGCTAGTGCCTTAGTGTCTGCTGGGGCCAACGTCCTGACTTTC	CASALVSAGANVLTF
NA	TRBV27	TRBJ1-1	NA	TGTGCCAGCAGTTTGGTCGGGAACACTGAAGCTTTCTTT	CASSLVGNTEAFF
NA	TRBV3-1/TRBV3-2	TRBJ1-6	NA	TGTGCCAGCAGCGACCCCCGGACAGTCAATTCACCCCTCCACTTT	CASSDPRTVNSPLHF